The T cell receptor beta chain described here comes from a study of T-cell reconstitution after alpha-beta-depleted transplantation in children. During its preparation, the TCRbeta library received unique molecular identifiers. MiXCR was run by TCRdb on the PCR reads, yielding one entry per CDR3 protein. The sample has nearly 350,000 distinct CDR3 sequences; 16% are singletons. Study results and limitations: The authors attributed T-cell counts and diversity one year after transplant mostly to newly produced T cells. Expanded clones from the graft, numbering several hundred, reportedly supplied alpha-beta T cells about two months after transplant.

This clonotype was counted between two and nine times. What it binds is unknown. CDR3 length: 17 amino acids. Germline-derived CDR1 and CDR2 are LGHDT and YNNKEL (reference sequence). Losses at the gene ends were 4 bases for V and 7 bases for J; bases not matched to a gene: 7. This specimen consisted of PBMCs, mostly from graft donor cells, obtained 360 days after TCRalphabeta/CD19-depleted stem cell transplant. The chain uses TRBV3-1 and TRBJ2-1; 16 bases align to TRBD2. This sequence originates from a male patient between 2 and 10 years old who had a stem cell transplant for acute lymphoblastic leukemia, so the T cells may come from the graft donor. CDR3 sequence: CASSRPAGLAGGNEQFF. CDR3 sequence (DNA): TGTGCCAGCAGCCGCCCCGCGGGACTAGCGGGAGGGAATGAGCAGTTCTTC.